Below are 13 T cell receptor beta chains sequenced from a single sample in a study of blood T cell repertoires in COVID-19. The protocol was immunoSEQ multiplex PCR, while the TCRdb copy is restricted to in-frame clones and leaves out a portion. The profile shows about 88,000 clones, about 88% of them singletons. Sequencing was done on a sample of peripheral blood. These receptors were obtained from an elderly woman with acute or convalescent COVID-19.

Notes on this clone: This CDR3 is also generated by other DNA sequences in the sample. The genes are TRBV5-1 and TRBJ1-1; TRBD1 matches 9 bases. Germline loops: CDR1 SGHRS, CDR2 YFSETQ. The CDR3 has 14 amino acids. The V and J ends lost 4 bases and 2 bases, in that order; junction bases with no gene match: 3. This chain's CDR3 is CASSLTGGNTEAFF. CDR3 DNA sequence: TGCGCCAGCAGCCTCACAGGGGGCAACACTGAAGCTTTCTTT.

This clone occurred a few times. The chain uses TRBV2 and TRBJ1-2; D call uncertain. Germline V gene lookup returns CDR1 SNHLY and CDR2 FYNNEI. This CDR3 comprises 12 residues. The V gene lost 6 bases and the J gene lost 6 bases, with 11 bases spanning the gap. CDR3 bases: TGTGCCAGCAGGGGAGACACCCATGGCTACACCTTC. Protein: CASRGDTHGYTF. Based on the CDR3 plus reference TRBV2 and TRBJ1-2, the full variable domain is EPEVTQTPSHQVTQMGQEVILRCVPISNHLYFYWYRQILGQKVEFLVSFYNNEISEKSEIFDDQFSVERPDGSNFTLKIRSTKLEDSAMYFCASRGDTHGYTFGSGTRLTVV.

This chain joins TRBV18 and TRBJ1-5, with D possibly matching TRBD1 (6 bases). The CDR3 has 14 residues. V was trimmed by 2 bases and J by 5 bases, leaving 10 bases between them. Per germline, CDR1 KGHSH and CDR2 LQKENI. CDR3 loop: CASSPWAGDQPQHF. The CDR3 DNA is TGTGCCAGCTCACCATGGGCAGGGGATCAGCCCCAGCATTTT. Using reference TRBV18 and TRBJ1-5 for the parts outside the CDR3, the full variable domain is NAGVMQNPRHLVRRRGQEARLRCSPMKGHSHVYWYRQLPEEGLKFMVYLQKENIIDESGMPKERFSAEFPKEGPSILRIQQVVRGDSAAYFCASSPWAGDQPQHFGDGTRLSIL.

V gene TRBV6-6 combines with J gene TRBJ1-2; D possibly corresponds to TRBD1 (6 bases). Germline CDR1 and CDR2: MNHNY and SVGAGI (reference sequence). The CDR3 contains 13 residues. Trimming cost V 5 bases and J 6 bases, with 13 bases left between them. The CDR3 DNA reads as TGTGCCAGCAGTAAACAGGGTAGTGATGGCTACACCTTC. Its protein product is CASSKQGSDGYTF.

The chain uses TRBV10-3 and TRBJ2-2; 8 bases line up with TRBD1. The J segment lost 6 bases and the V segment lost 0 bases, leaving 9 bases of the junction unmatched. Germline loops: CDR1 ENHRY, CDR2 SYGVKD. There are 17 residues in the CDR3. Written as DNA, the CDR3 is TGTGCCATCAGTGAGTCGGGTAACAGGGGGAATGCCGGGGAGCTGTTTTTT. It codes for CAISESGNRGNAGELFF.

This clone occurred once. V usage is TRBV29-1 and J usage is TRBJ1-4, with 9 bases lining up with TRBD1. Germline CDR1 SQVTM, CDR2 ANQGSEA. J lost 6 bases, V lost 4 bases, and 12 bases had no gene match. The CDR3 spans 16 residues. The DNA for the CDR3 is TGCAGCGTTGGTGGCCACTTGGGACAGGGATATGAAAAACTGTTTTTT. Translating it yields CSVGGHLGQGYEKLFF.

This chain uses TRBV3-1 (or the pseudogene TRBV3-2) with TRBJ2-1; the match to TRBD1 covers 8 bases. CDR1 LGHDT and CDR2 YNNKEL come from the germline V gene (reference sequence). V lost 1 base and J lost 7; bases outside the gene matches: 6. CDR3 length: 15 amino acids. CDR3 amino acids: CASSQGTGPRNEQFF. CDR3 nucleotide sequence: TGTGCCAGCAGCCAAGGGACAGGGCCTCGGAATGAGCAGTTCTTC.

V usage is TRBV7-8 and J usage is TRBJ2-1; 9 positions match TRBD1. The V gene's germline CDR1 is SGHVS and CDR2 FQNEAQ. V lost 1 base to trimming and J lost 15 bases; unmatched junction nucleotides: 7. CDR3 length: 13 amino acids. CDR3: CASSLGRQGDPFF. CDR3 nucleotides: TGTGCCAGCAGCTTAGGTAGACAGGGGGATCCGTTCTTC.

The chain links TRBV14 to TRBJ2-1, with D maybe TRBD2 (5 bases). Trimming took off 0 bases at V and 2 bases at J, with 11 bases between the two ends. CDR1 and CDR2 from the germline V gene are SGHDN and FVKESK. The CDR3 covers 16 residues. The CDR3 DNA follows: TGTGCCAGCAGCCAAGAGCCTACTAGGACCTACAATGAGCAGTTCTTC. Translated: CASSQEPTRTYNEQFF.

This clone occurred a few times. The chain couples TRBV4-3 to TRBJ2-7, with a weak D call TRBD1 (6 bases). Trimming took off 3 bases at V and 3 bases at J, with 12 bases between the two ends. Per germline, CDR1 LGHNA and CDR2 YSLEER. The CDR3 is made up of 14 amino acids. CDR3 loop: CASSQGQEGYEQYF. The CDR3 DNA sequence: TGCGCCAGCAGCCAGGGACAAGAGGGCTACGAGCAGTACTTC.

The rearrangement uses TRBV30 and TRBJ1-1; TRBD1 aligns across 9 bases. The CDR3 totals 14 residues. The ends lost 5 bases at V and 0 bases at J; junction bases unmatched: 4. Germline CDR1 GTSNPN, CDR2 SVGIG (reference sequence). CDR3 sequence: CAWATGGMNTEAFF. In DNA, the CDR3 is TGTGCCTGGGCGACAGGGGGTATGAACACTGAAGCTTTCTTT.

This clone was detected once. This chain uses TRBV11-3 with TRBJ2-1, with D possibly being TRBD2 (6 bases). CDR1 is SGHNT, CDR2 YENEEA, per germline. V gave up 5 bases and J gave up 9 bases, with 14 bases separating them. The CDR3 covers 13 residues. The chain's CDR3 is CASSVRLEGEQFF. The CDR3 nucleotides read TGTGCCAGCAGCGTCAGACTAGAAGGTGAGCAGTTCTTC.

The J gene is TRBJ2-1, the V gene TRBV21-1; TRBD2, the table's D call, was not compared with the DNA. TRBV21-1 is shown as a pseudogene. This CDR3 has 18 residues. CDR3 in amino acids: CASSKWEGLAGGYNEQFF. Here the CDR3 DNA reads TGTGCCAGCAGCAAATGGGAGGGGCTAGCGGGGGGCTACAATGAGCAGTTCTTC.